Below are 14 T cell receptor beta chains sequenced from a single sample in a study of regulatory T cells in long-lasting Graves disease. Time point denoted: persistent/refractory GD, antithyroid drugs over 5 years with positive TRAb. The authors made the TCR library using RNA they extracted from PBMCs. Sequencing libraries for TCR beta were prepared with iRepertoire HTBI primers and Arm-PCR of CDR3 regions. In TCRdb, the multiplex PCR reads were re-called with MiXCR into one record per CDR3 protein. The sample has more than 350,000 distinct CDR3 sequences; 21% are singletons. Material: peripheral blood mononuclear cells (PBMCs), obtained when the disease was refractory, from a patient treated with antithyroid drugs. The receptors stem from a female donor with Graves disease.

The chain joins TRBV5-1 to TRBJ1-1; 12 bases line up with TRBD1. The trim removed 1 base at V and 4 bases at J, leaving 8 bases unmatched. This CDR3 is 17 amino acids long. The germline CDR1 and CDR2 sequences are SGHRS and YFSETQ. CDR3 sequence reads: CASSLWGQGASGTEAFF. The CDR3 region has the DNA TGCGCCAGCAGCTTGTGGGGACAGGGGGCTTCGGGCACTGAAGCTTTCTTT.

The J gene is TRBJ2-1, the V gene TRBV19, with D possibly TRBD2 on 6 matching bases. The V and J ends lost 9 bases and 2 bases respectively, with 20 bases between them. Germline CDR1 is LNHDA and CDR2 is SQIVND (reference sequence). CDR3 length: 16 residues. In DNA form, the CDR3 reads TGTGCCAGCAGTCCCGTTGACCTAGCGCCCTACAATGAGCAGTTCTTC. It codes for CASSPVDLAPYNEQFF.

Points on this clonotype: One end of the junction is discordant with germline, which a read error may explain. The V call is TRBV7-8, the J call TRBJ2-6; 10 positions agree with TRBD2. The CDR3 contains 17 residues. The V gene's germline CDR1 is SGHVS and CDR2 FQNEAQ. The CDR3 protein is CASSLRAGGTGANVPTF. Here the CDR3 DNA reads TGTGCCAGCAGCTTACGAGCGGGAGGGACTGGGGCCAACGTCCCGACTTTC. The full variable domain, its missing parts supplied by reference TRBV7-8 and TRBJ2-6, is GAGVSQSPRYKVAKRGQDVALRCDPISGHVSLFWYQQALGQGPEFLTYFQNEAQLDKSGLPSDRFFAERPEGSVSTLKIQRTQQEDSAVYLCASSLRAGGTGANVPTFGAGSRLTVL.

This clonotype was observed at least ten times. Here the CDR3 DNA reads TGTGCCAGCAGTGAAGGGGCGCTGAAGGGCAATCAGCCCCAGCATTTT. This translates into CASSEGALKGNQPQHF. The chain has TRBV6-1 and TRBJ1-5, with D hard to call. Trimming took off 1 base at V and 2 bases at J, with 12 bases between the two ends. The CDR3 is made up of 16 amino acids. Germline V lookup: CDR1 MNHNS, CDR2 SASEGT.

At least ten counts were recorded for this clonotype. The J gene is TRBJ1-1, the V gene TRBV2; no firm D call. Germline loops: CDR1 SNHLY, CDR2 FYNNEI. The CDR3 covers 14 residues. The V end lost 6 bases, the J end lost 0 bases, and 11 bases lay between the germline ends. As DNA, the CDR3 is TGTGCCAGCAGGGAGGGTAGGTTGAACACTGAAGCTTTCTTT. Translation: CASREGRLNTEAFF.

This clonotype was detected ten times or more. This chain uses TRBV7-3 with TRBJ2-2; 7 positions match TRBD2. Germline V CDR1 and CDR2: SGHTA, FQGTGA. CDR3 length: 13 residues. J lost 8 bases, V lost 5 bases, and 5 bases had no gene match. The CDR3 is CASSTSGAGELFF. DNA for the CDR3: TGTGCCAGCAGCACAAGCGGGGCTGGGGAGCTGTTTTTT. Full variable domain (missing parts from reference TRBV7-3 and TRBJ2-2): GAGVSQTPSNKVTEKGKYVELRCDPISGHTALYWYRQSLGQGPEFLIYFQGTGAADDSGLPNDRFFAVRPEGSVSTLKIQRTERGDSAVYLCASSTSGAGELFFGEGSRLTVL.

This sequence joins TRBV10-3 and TRBJ2-5, with TRBD1 as a possible D gene (5 bases). CDR3 length equals 11 residues. Germline CDR1 ENHRY, CDR2 SYGVKD. The V gene lost 10 bases and the J gene lost 4 bases, with 10 bases spanning the gap. The CDR3 region has the DNA TGTGCCACATTAGGGGCAGAGACCCAGTACTTC. This translates into CATLGAETQYF.

This clonotype was picked up many times. The gene calls are TRBV15 and TRBJ2-2; no clear D gene. The V gene's germline CDR1 is LNHNV and CDR2 YYDKDF (reference sequence). Trimming took 0 bases from V and 4 from J, leaving 9 bases between them. This CDR3 contains 15 residues. CDR3 coding DNA: TGTGCCACCAGCAGAGATGACGGACCCACCGGGGAGCTGTTTTTT. Amino acid sequence: CATSRDDGPTGELFF.

This clonotype was found a few times. V and J are TRBV29-1 and TRBJ2-5, with 10 bases fitting TRBD2. V lost 3 bases to trimming and J lost 2 bases; unmatched junction nucleotides: 6. Germline loops: CDR1 SQVTM, CDR2 ANQGSEA. This CDR3 is built from 15 residues. The CDR3 reads CSVDSLAGVQETQYF. The CDR3 DNA follows: TGCAGCGTTGATTCGCTAGCGGGAGTTCAAGAGACCCAGTACTTC.

This clonotype was picked up many times. This chain links TRBV28 with TRBJ2-2; D might be TRBD2 (6 bases). Trimming stripped 5 bases from V and 3 bases from J, with 19 bases between. There are 17 residues in the CDR3. Per the germline V gene, CDR1 is MDHEN and CDR2 is SYDVKM. The CDR3 nucleotides read TGTGCCAGCAGTCCCTCCCCGGGAGCGGGTCACACCGGGGAGCTGTTTTTT. This gives the protein CASSPSPGAGHTGELFF.

Turning to this clonotype: Being one base from a much bigger clone, this may be a read error. V is TRBV20-1 and J is TRBJ2-7; D unclear. The CDR3 is 11 amino acids. Germline lookup yields CDR1 DFQATT and CDR2 SNEGSKA (reference sequence). Trimming stripped 3 bases from V and 3 bases from J, with 6 bases between. As DNA, the CDR3 is TGCAGTGCTAGCAAATACTACGAGCAGTACTTC. As protein: CSASKYYEQYF.

In this sample, this clonotype turned up many times. CDR3 sequence: CASSPGDINSPLHF. CDR3 coding DNA: TGTGCCAGCAGTCCAGGGGATATCAATTCACCCCTCCACTTT. The rearrangement uses TRBV28 and TRBJ1-6; the D gene is possibly TRBD1 (6 bases). The CDR3 totals 14 residues. The germline V gene encodes CDR1 MDHEN and CDR2 SYDVKM. V lost 5 bases and J lost 7, with 12 bases in between.

This clonotype came up many times. CDR3 residues: CASSVDRASYEQYF. The DNA of the CDR3 is TGTGCCAGCAGCGTCGACAGGGCCTCCTACGAGCAGTACTTC. The rearrangement uses TRBV2 and TRBJ2-7; TRBD1 agrees at 7 bases. The germline V gene encodes CDR1 SNHLY and CDR2 FYNNEI. The trim removed 6 bases at V and 0 bases at J, leaving 5 bases unmatched. The CDR3 is 14 residues long.

This clonotype was seen many times. The gene calls are TRBV7-6 and TRBJ2-7, with D perhaps TRBD1 or TRBD2 (5 bases each). CDR1 is SGHVS and CDR2 is FNYEAQ in the germline V gene. Trimming left V 7 bases short and J 0 bases short, with 19 bases between. The CDR3 loop spans 16 amino acids. In nucleotides, the CDR3 is TGTGCCAGCACTCCGGGGCTGGGCGGGCGCTCCTACGAGCAGTACTTC. It is translated as CASTPGLGGRSYEQYF.